This T cell receptor beta chain was identified in a study of blood T cell repertoires in COVID-19. At the level of the study: The United States, Italy and Spain were the sources of the acute and convalescent COVID-19 samples. PBMCs, B-cell-depleted T cells, or T cells provided the cDNA or gDNA that made up the material.

TCRdb's copy holds only in-frame clones and misses some; the assay was immunoSEQ multiplex PCR. The table shows around 320,000 clones, with under 90% occurring only once. This CDR3 has 13 residues. The V gene's germline CDR1 is KGHDR and CDR2 SFDVKD. V was trimmed by 4 bases and J by 3 bases, leaving 6 bases between them. The rearrangement joins TRBV24-1 to TRBJ2-1, with D hard to call. The source of this sequence is a young woman with COVID-19, enrolled during active disease. Sequenced input: peripheral blood. The CDR3 nucleotides read TGTGCCACCAGTGAATCCGTCTACAATGAGCAGTTCTTC. The encoded protein is CATSESVYNEQFF.